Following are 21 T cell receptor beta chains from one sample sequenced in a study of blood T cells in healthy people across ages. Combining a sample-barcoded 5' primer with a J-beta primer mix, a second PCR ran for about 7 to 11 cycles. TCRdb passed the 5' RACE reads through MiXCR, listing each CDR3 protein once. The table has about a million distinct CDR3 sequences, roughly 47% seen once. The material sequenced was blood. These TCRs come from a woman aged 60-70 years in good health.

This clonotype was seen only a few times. CDR3 bases: TGTGCCAGCAGCTTGGAACAGTACCGGGATTACAATGAGCAGTTCTTC. Protein: CASSLEQYRDYNEQFF. V usage is TRBV5-5 and J usage is TRBJ2-1; D is possibly TRBD2 (5 bases). The V end lost 0 bases, the J end lost 4 bases, and 14 bases lay between the germline ends. Germline V gene data show CDR1 as SGHKS and CDR2 as YYEKEE (reference sequence). The CDR3 is 16 amino acids. The complete variable domain, with remaining parts taken from reference TRBV5-5 and TRBJ2-1, reads DAGVTQSPTHLIKTRGQQVTLRCSPISGHKSVSWYQQVLGQGPQFIFQYYEKEERGRGNFPDRFSARQFPNYSSELNVNALLLGDSALYLCASSLEQYRDYNEQFFGPGTRLTVL.

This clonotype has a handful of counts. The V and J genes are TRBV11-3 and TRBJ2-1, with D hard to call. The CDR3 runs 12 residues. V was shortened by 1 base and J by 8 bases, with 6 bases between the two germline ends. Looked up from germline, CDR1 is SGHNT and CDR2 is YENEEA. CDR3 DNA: TGTGCCAGCAGCTTAGGGATCGATGAGCAGTTCTTC. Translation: CASSLGIDEQFF.

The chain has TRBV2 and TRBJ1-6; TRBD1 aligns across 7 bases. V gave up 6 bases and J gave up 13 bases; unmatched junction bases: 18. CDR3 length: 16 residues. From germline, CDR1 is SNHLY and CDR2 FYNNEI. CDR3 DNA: TGTGCCAGCAGCGTCGAAAGTGTGACAGGGAAAATTCCCCTCCACTTT. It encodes CASSVESVTGKIPLHF.

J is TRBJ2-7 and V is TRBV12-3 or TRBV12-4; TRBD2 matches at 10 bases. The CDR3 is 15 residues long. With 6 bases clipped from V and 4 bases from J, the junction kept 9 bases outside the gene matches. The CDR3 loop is CASSSHASGRYEQYF. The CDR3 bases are TGTGCCAGCAGCTCGCACGCTAGCGGGAGATACGAGCAGTACTTC.

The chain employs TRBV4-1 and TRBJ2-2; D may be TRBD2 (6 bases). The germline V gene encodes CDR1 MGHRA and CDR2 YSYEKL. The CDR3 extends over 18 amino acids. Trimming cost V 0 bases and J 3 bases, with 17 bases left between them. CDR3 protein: CASSQDGVGGWDTGELFF. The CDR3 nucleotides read TGCGCCAGCAGCCAAGACGGGGTGGGGGGATGGGACACCGGGGAGCTGTTTTTT.

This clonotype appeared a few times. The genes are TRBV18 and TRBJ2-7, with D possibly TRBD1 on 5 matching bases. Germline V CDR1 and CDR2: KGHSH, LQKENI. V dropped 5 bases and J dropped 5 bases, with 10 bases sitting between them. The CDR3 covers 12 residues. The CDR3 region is CASSGTGDEQYF. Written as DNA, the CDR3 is TGTGCCAGCTCAGGAACAGGCGACGAGCAGTACTTC.

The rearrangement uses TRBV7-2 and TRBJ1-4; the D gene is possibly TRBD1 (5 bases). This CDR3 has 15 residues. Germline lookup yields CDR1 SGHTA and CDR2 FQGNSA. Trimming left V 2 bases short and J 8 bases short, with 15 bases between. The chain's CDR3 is CASSLTGRKGEKLFF. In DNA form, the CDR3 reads TGTGCCAGCAGCTTAACGGGACGGAAGGGGGAAAAACTGTTTTTT.

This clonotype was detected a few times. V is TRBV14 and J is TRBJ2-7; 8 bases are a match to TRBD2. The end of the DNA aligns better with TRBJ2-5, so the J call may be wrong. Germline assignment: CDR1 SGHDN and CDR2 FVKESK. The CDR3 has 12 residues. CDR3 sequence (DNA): TGTGCCCGGGAGGGGAGCGCTGGGACCCAGTACTTC. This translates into CAREGSAGTQYF.

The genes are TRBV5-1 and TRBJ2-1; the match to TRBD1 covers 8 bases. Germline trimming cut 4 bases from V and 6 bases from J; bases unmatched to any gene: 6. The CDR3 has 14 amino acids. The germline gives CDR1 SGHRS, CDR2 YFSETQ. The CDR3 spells CASSGRTGPNEQFF. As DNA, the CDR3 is TGCGCCAGCAGCGGGAGGACAGGGCCCAATGAGCAGTTCTTC.

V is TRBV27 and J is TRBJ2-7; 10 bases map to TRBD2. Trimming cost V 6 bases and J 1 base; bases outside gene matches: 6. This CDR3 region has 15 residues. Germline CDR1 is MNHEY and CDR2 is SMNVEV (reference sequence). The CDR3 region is CASSDPSGGSYEQYF. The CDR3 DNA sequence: TGTGCCAGCAGCGACCCTAGCGGGGGTTCCTACGAGCAGTACTTC.

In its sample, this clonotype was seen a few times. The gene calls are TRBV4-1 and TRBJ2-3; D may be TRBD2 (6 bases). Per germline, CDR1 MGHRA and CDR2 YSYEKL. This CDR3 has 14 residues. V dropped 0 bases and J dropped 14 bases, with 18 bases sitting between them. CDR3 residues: CASSQDLSGGRRYF. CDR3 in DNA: TGCGCCAGCAGCCAAGACCTATCCGGGGGACGACGGTATTTT.

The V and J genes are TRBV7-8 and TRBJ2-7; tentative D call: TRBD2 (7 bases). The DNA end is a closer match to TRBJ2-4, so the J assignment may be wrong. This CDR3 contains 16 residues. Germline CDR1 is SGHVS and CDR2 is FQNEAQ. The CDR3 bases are TGTGCCAGCAGCGTTAGAATGGGGGGGGCTGGGGACATTCAGTACTTC. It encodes CASSVRMGGAGDIQYF.

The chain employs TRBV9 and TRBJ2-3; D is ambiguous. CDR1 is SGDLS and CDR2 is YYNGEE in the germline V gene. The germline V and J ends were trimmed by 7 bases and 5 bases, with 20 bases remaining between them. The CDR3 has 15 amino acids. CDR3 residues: CASSPSAGYGDTQYF. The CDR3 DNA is TGTGCCAGCTCGCCCTCAGCCGGCTACGGAGATACGCAGTATTTT.

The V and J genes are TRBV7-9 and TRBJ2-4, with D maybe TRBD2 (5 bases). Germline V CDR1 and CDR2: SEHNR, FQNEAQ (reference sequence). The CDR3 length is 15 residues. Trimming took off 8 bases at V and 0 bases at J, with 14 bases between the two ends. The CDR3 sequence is CASFKVAGAKNIQYF. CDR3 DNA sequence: TGTGCCAGCTTCAAGGTGGCGGGAGCCAAAAACATTCAGTACTTC.

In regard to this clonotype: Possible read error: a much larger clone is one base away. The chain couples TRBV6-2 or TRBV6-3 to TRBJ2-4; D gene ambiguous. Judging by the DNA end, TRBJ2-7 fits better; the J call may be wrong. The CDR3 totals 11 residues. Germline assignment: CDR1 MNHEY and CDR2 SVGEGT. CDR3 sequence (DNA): TGTGCCAGCAGTTGCAAAGTCGAGCAGTACTTC. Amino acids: CASSCKVEQYF.

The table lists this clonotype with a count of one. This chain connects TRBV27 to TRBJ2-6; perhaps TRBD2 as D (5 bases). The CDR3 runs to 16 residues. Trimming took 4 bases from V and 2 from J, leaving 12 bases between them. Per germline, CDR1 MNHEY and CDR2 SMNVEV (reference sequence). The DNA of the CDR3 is TGTGCCAGCAGTTCCGGACCGCGGGCTGGGGCCAACGTCCTGACTTTC. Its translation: CASSSGPRAGANVLTF.

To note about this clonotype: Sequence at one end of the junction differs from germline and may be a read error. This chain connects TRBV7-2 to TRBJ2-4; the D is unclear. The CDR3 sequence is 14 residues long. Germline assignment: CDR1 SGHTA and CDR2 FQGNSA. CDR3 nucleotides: TGTGCCGGCAGCTTAGCCATAGCCAAAAACATTCAGTACTTC. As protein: CAGSLAIAKNIQYF.

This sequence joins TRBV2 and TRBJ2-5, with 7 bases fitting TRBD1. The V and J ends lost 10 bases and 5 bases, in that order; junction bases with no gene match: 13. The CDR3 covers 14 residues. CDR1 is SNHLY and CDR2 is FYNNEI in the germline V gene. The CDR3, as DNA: TGTGCCACCCAAAAAACAGGGGTAGGCGAGACCCAGTACTTC. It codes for CATQKTGVGETQYF.

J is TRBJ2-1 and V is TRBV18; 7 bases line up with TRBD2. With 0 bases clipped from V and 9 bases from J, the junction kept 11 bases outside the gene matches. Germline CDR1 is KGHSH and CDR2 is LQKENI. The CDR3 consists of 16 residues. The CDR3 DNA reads TGTGCCAGCTCACCACCGCGAACGGTCGGCGGGAGTGAGCAGTTCTTC. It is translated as CASSPPRTVGGSEQFF.

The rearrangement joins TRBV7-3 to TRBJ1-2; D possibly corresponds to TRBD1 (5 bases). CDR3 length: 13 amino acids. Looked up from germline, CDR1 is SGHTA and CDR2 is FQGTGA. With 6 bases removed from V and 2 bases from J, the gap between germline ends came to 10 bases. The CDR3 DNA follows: TGTGCCAGCAGACCTGGGGGGAACTATGGCTACACCTTC. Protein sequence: CASRPGGNYGYTF.

Here the CDR3 reads CASREASEQFF. Written as DNA, the CDR3 is TGTGCCAGCAGGGAGGCGAGTGAGCAGTTCTTC. The genes are TRBV2 and TRBJ2-1, with a tentative D call TRBD2 (5 bases). V lost 6 bases and J lost 9, with 9 bases in between. The CDR3 has 11 residues. In germline, CDR1 is SNHLY, CDR2 FYNNEI.